Presented here are 14 T cell receptor beta chains from one specimen sequenced in a study of blood T cells in healthy people across ages. Sample-barcoded 5' priming and a J-beta primer mix drove a second PCR of roughly 6 to 12 cycles. MiXCR, applied by TCRdb to the 5' RACE reads, yields one record per CDR3 protein. The sample contains about 1 million distinct CDR3 sequences, 40% to 55% of which appear only once. Sequencing was carried out using blood. These receptors were obtained from a woman in her fifties or sixties in good health.

Points on this clonotype: At one of its ends the junction is not consistent with the germline gene, which may arise from a read error. The chain carries TRBV29-1 and TRBJ2-3, with 8 bases identical to TRBD1. Germline CDR1 and CDR2: SQVTM and ANQGSEA. This CDR3 comprises 16 residues. The CDR3 loop reads CNVEDLGQGATDTQYF. CDR3 DNA sequence: TGCAACGTTGAAGATCTTGGTCAGGGGGCAACAGATACGCAGTATTTT.

Points on this clonotype: At one of its ends the junction is not consistent with the germline gene, which may arise from a read error. V gene TRBV3-1 combines with J gene TRBJ1-1; D uncertain. Germline V gene lookup returns CDR1 LGHDT and CDR2 YNNKEL (reference sequence). The CDR3 covers 14 residues. The CDR3: CASSPRSVNAEAFF. CDR3 nucleotides: TGTGCCAGCAGCCCCCGATCGGTGAACGCTGAAGCTTTCTTT.

V and J are TRBV27 and TRBJ1-6; TRBD1 might be the D (5 bases). The germline V and J ends were trimmed by 7 bases and 4 bases, with 8 bases remaining between them. The CDR3 is 13 amino acids. Per germline, CDR1 MNHEY and CDR2 SMNVEV (reference sequence). CDR3 DNA sequence: TGTGCCAGCACGCGGACATATAATTCACCCCTCCACTTT. This gives the protein CASTRTYNSPLHF.

The chain couples TRBV10-2 to TRBJ2-7; 10 bases line up with TRBD2. V trimming: 6 bases; J trimming: 2 bases; junction bases outside the gene matches: 4. Germline CDR1 WSHSY, CDR2 SAAADI. The CDR3 is 14 residues long. The chain's CDR3 is CASSQLAGTYEQYF. The DNA for the CDR3 is TGCGCCAGCAGCCAACTAGCGGGAACCTACGAGCAGTACTTC.

This clonotype was detected a few times. The V and J genes are TRBV2 and TRBJ1-2; unclear D gene. V was clipped by 7 bases and J by 7 bases, with 10 bases between them. CDR3 length: 11 residues. Germline-derived CDR1 and CDR2 are SNHLY and FYNNEI. Written as DNA, the CDR3 is TGTGCCAGCACGCTTGGAGGTGGCTACACCTTC. It codes for CASTLGGGYTF.

This sequence joins TRBV14 and TRBJ2-5; 9 nucleotides agree with TRBD1. With the DNA end fitting TRBJ2-7 better, the J assignment may be wrong. CDR3 size: 15 residues. Germline-derived CDR1 and CDR2 are SGHDN and FVKESK. The CDR3 sequence: CASSGPGQGADEQYF. The CDR3 nucleotides are TGTGCCAGCAGCGGTCCGGGACAGGGTGCGGACGAGCAGTACTTC.

The V and J genes are TRBV29-1 and TRBJ1-5; possible D gene TRBD1, 6 bases. V was cut by 7 bases and J by 4 bases, with 11 bases left in between. CDR1 is SQVTM, CDR2 ANQGSEA, per germline. The CDR3 totals 12 residues. The CDR3 loop is CSARDKNQPQHF. The CDR3 DNA follows: TGCAGCGCTCGGGACAAAAATCAGCCCCAGCATTTT.

The CDR3 sequence is CANGSRHGDNEQFF. The CDR3 DNA follows: TGCGCCAACGGATCAAGGCACGGAGACAATGAGCAGTTCTTC. The chain uses TRBV10-1 and TRBJ2-1; D call uncertain. Germline CDR1 is WNHNN and CDR2 is SYGVQD (reference sequence). The CDR3 extends over 14 amino acids. The V end lost 10 bases, the J end lost 5 bases, and 18 bases lay between the germline ends.

This clonotype showed up just a few times. The chain carries TRBV29-1 and TRBJ2-3; no clear D. The V end lost 6 bases, the J end lost 2 bases, and 9 bases lay between the germline ends. The CDR3 is 12 residues long. Looked up from germline, CDR1 is SQVTM and CDR2 is ANQGSEA. CDR3 in amino acids: CSVAWVTDTQYF. CDR3 bases: TGCAGCGTAGCCTGGGTCACAGATACGCAGTATTTT.

The chain links TRBV28 to TRBJ1-2, with D uncertain. V shed 5 bases and J shed 8 bases, with 15 bases lying between them. The CDR3 runs 13 residues. Germline CDR1 and CDR2: MDHEN and SYDVKM. The CDR3 DNA sequence: TGTGCCAGCAGTCTAACGCCTCCTCTAGGCTACACCTTC. It yields the protein CASSLTPPLGYTF.

The rearrangement joins TRBV12-3 or TRBV12-4 to TRBJ2-7, with D maybe TRBD2 (6 bases). Gene TRBJ2-5 matches the end of the DNA better, so the J call may be wrong. This CDR3 contains 14 residues. Here the CDR3 reads CASSSGGPMETQYF. CDR3 nucleotides: TGTGCCAGCAGTTCAGGAGGGCCCATGGAGACCCAGTACTTC.

The chain joins TRBV28 to TRBJ2-7; TRBD1 aligns across 7 bases. CDR1 is MDHEN, CDR2 SYDVKM, per germline. J gave up 2 bases and V 5 bases, and 3 bases lay outside the gene matches. CDR3 size: 13 residues. CDR3 nucleotides: TGTGCCAGCAGTGACAGGGTAACCTACGAGCAGTACTTC. Translating gives CASSDRVTYEQYF.

Concerning this clonotype: At one end the junction does not follow the germline gene, possibly because of a read error. The rearrangement links TRBV20-1 to TRBJ2-7; possibly TRBD2 for D (6 bases). This CDR3 region has 18 residues. Germline CDR1 DFQATT, CDR2 SNEGSKA (reference sequence). The DNA of the CDR3 is TGCGGTGCGGAAAAGGGATTAGCGGAAGGGCCGAATGGAAACGAGCAGTACTTC. Protein sequence: CGAEKGLAEGPNGNEQYF.

V usage is TRBV29-1 and J usage is TRBJ1-2, with TRBD1 matching over 10 bases. V shed 4 bases and J 7 bases; nucleotides not matched to a gene: 9. The CDR3 consists of 14 residues. Germline V gene data show CDR1 as SQVTM and CDR2 as ANQGSEA. DNA for the CDR3: TGCAGCGTTGCTCCGGGACAGGGGACCGGTGGCTACACCTTC. Its translation is CSVAPGQGTGGYTF.